Each of the 25 T cell receptor beta chains below was sequenced from the same sample in a study of T cell responses to AZD1222 COVID-19 vaccine. Clones were sequenced by immunoSEQ multiplex PCR, and TCRdb holds only the in-frame ones, with some missing. The sample has around 88,000 clones, 80% to 90% seen once. Sequenced material: peripheral blood, taken on day 0 of MenACWY control vaccination. The receptors were gathered from an adult in good health.

V gene TRBV30 combines with J gene TRBJ2-5, with D possibly TRBD1 on 6 matching bases. Looked up from germline, CDR1 is GTSNPN and CDR2 is SVGIG (reference sequence). CDR3 length equals 13 residues. Trimming shortened V by 1 base and J by 3 bases, and 9 bases separated the two germline ends. In DNA form, the CDR3 reads TGTGCCTGGAGTGCGCACAGGGAAGAGACCCAGTACTTC. Translating gives CAWSAHREETQYF.

The chain carries TRBV2 and TRBJ1-2, with D hard to call. The CDR3 is 14 residues long. CDR1 is SNHLY, CDR2 FYNNEI, per germline. V lost 2 bases to trimming and J lost 2 bases, with 9 bases between them. The CDR3 sequence: CASSELARNYGYTF. In DNA, the CDR3 is TGTGCCAGCAGTGAATTAGCCAGAAACTATGGCTACACCTTC.

This clone occurred once. This sequence joins TRBV28 and TRBJ2-1, with 8 bases identical to TRBD1. Germline values: CDR1 MDHEN, CDR2 SYDVKM. CDR3 length: 16 amino acids. V shed 4 bases and J 7 bases; nucleotides not matched to a gene: 12. The CDR3 DNA reads as TGTGCCAGCAGTTGGAGCAGGGGGCTTACTATGAATGAGCAGTTCTTC. Its protein product is CASSWSRGLTMNEQFF. The whole variable domain, filled in from reference TRBV28 and TRBJ2-1, reads DVKVTQSSRYLVKRTGEKVFLECVQDMDHENMFWYRQDPGLGLRLIYFSYDVKMKEKGDIPEGYSVSREKKERFSLILESASTNQTSMYLCASSWSRGLTMNEQFFGPGTRLTVL.

The DNA of the CDR3 is TGTGCCAGTACAACGCCGGGACGGGTCTCTGGAAACACCATATATTTT. Its protein product is CASTTPGRVSGNTIYF. The chain recombines TRBV19 with TRBJ1-3; perhaps TRBD1 as D (5 bases). CDR1 and CDR2 from the germline V gene are LNHDA and SQIVND (reference sequence). The V end lost 7 bases, the J end lost 0 bases, and 16 bases lay between the germline ends. The CDR3 is 16 residues long.

The chain couples TRBV18 to TRBJ1-4; a weak D match, TRBD1 (5 bases). The germline V gene encodes CDR1 KGHSH and CDR2 LQKENI. The CDR3 spans 16 residues. V lost 6 bases and J lost 0, with 14 bases in between. The CDR3 nucleotides are TGTGCCAGCTCCCCAGGCGGGGGAGCAACTAATGAAAAACTGTTTTTT. This gives the protein CASSPGGGATNEKLFF.

The chain uses TRBV5-6 and TRBJ1-2; D gene ambiguous. V dropped 2 bases and J dropped 4 bases, with 15 bases sitting between them. This CDR3 comprises 15 residues. The germline V gene encodes CDR1 SGHDT and CDR2 YYEEEE. CDR3 residues: CASSFGSQFTYGYTF. DNA of the CDR3: TGTGCCAGCAGCTTTGGGTCACAGTTCACCTATGGCTACACCTTC.

The V and J genes are TRBV5-6 and TRBJ2-5, with D perhaps TRBD1 or TRBD2 (6 bases each). The germline V gene encodes CDR1 SGHDT and CDR2 YYEEEE. The CDR3 is 14 residues long. V was shortened by 3 bases and J by 4 bases, with 13 bases between the two germline ends. In DNA, the CDR3 is TGTGCCAGCAGCTCGAGTGGAGGGGGAGAGACCCAGTACTTC. It codes for CASSSSGGGETQYF.

V usage is TRBV12-3 or TRBV12-4 and J usage is TRBJ2-2; D unresolved. V dropped 4 bases and J dropped 8 bases, with 8 bases sitting between them. The CDR3 covers 12 residues. As DNA, the CDR3 is TGTGCCAGCAGTTCCTCCAGGGGGGAGCTGTTTTTT. Encoded protein: CASSSSRGELFF.

The chain joins TRBV24-1 to TRBJ1-2; D is undetermined. Trimming took 3 bases from V and 7 from J, leaving 11 bases between them. Per the germline V gene, CDR1 is KGHDR and CDR2 is SFDVKD. This CDR3 region has 13 residues. In nucleotides, the CDR3 is TGTGCCACCAGTGATCGGTCCGAGCTTGGCTACACCTTC. It yields the protein CATSDRSELGYTF.

Note on this clone: The sample carries other DNA sequences with the same CDR3. V usage is TRBV6-5 and J usage is TRBJ1-2; unclear D gene. This CDR3 contains 13 residues. Germline lookup yields CDR1 MNHEY and CDR2 SVGAGI. Trimming stripped 2 bases from V and 2 bases from J, with 6 bases between. The CDR3 here is CASSYSPNYGYTF. CDR3 DNA: TGTGCCAGCAGTTACAGCCCCAACTATGGCTACACCTTC.

The chain is built from TRBV4-3 and TRBJ1-1; 9 bases align to TRBD1. This CDR3 is 17 amino acids long. J lost 3 bases, V lost 4 bases, and 12 bases had no gene match. Germline V gene sequence: CDR1 LGHNA, CDR2 YSLEER. The CDR3 nucleotides read TGCGCCAGCAGCCGCGGACAGGGGTTTGGTCTCGACACTGAAGCTTTCTTT. It translates to CASSRGQGFGLDTEAFF.

This chain connects TRBV29-1 to TRBJ2-1, with D tentatively TRBD1 or TRBD2 (5 bases each). V was pared by 6 bases and J by 3 bases, with 9 bases between. Per germline, CDR1 SQVTM and CDR2 ANQGSEA. This CDR3 is 12 amino acids long. The DNA of the CDR3 is TGCAGCGTCCGGGACGGCTACAATGAGCAGTTCTTC. Residues: CSVRDGYNEQFF.

V gene TRBV20-1 combines with J gene TRBJ2-5, with a tentative D call TRBD1 (5 bases). The germline gives CDR1 DFQATT, CDR2 SNEGSKA (reference sequence). Trimming removed 3 bases from V and 3 bases from J, with 5 bases in between. The CDR3 is 11 residues long. The CDR3 loop is CSARTEETQYF. CDR3 coding DNA: TGCAGTGCTAGGACAGAAGAGACCCAGTACTTC.

This chain's CDR3 is CATSDDLAGVQETQYF. CDR3 bases: TGTGCCACCAGTGATGATCTAGCGGGGGTCCAAGAGACCCAGTACTTC. The chain combines TRBV24-1 with TRBJ2-5, with 10 bases aligning to TRBD2. Germline V gene sequence: CDR1 KGHDR, CDR2 SFDVKD. J gave up 1 base and V 3 bases, and 4 bases lay outside the gene matches. The CDR3 is 16 residues long.

CDR3 nucleotides: TGTGCCAGCAGTGAAGCGAGGGCTAGCGGGGTGAAGACCCAGTACTTC. It translates to CASSEARASGVKTQYF. This chain uses TRBV2 with TRBJ2-5; 9 nucleotides agree with TRBD2. In germline, CDR1 is SNHLY, CDR2 FYNNEI. CDR3 size: 16 residues. V lost 0 bases to trimming and J lost 6 bases; unmatched junction nucleotides: 8.

This chain links TRBV12-5 with TRBJ1-1; tentatively, D is TRBD1 (6 bases). This CDR3 is built from 14 residues. Per the germline V gene, CDR1 is LGHNT and CDR2 is FRNRAP. Trimming stripped 7 bases from V and 6 bases from J, with 18 bases between. The CDR3 coding sequence is TGTGCTAGTGCCCTGGACAGCGTGGCGGCTGAAGCTTTCTTT. Protein sequence: CASALDSVAAEAFF.

This chain links TRBV6-2 or TRBV6-3 with TRBJ2-1; tentatively, D is TRBD1 (6 bases). CDR3 size: 12 residues. The germline V gene encodes CDR1 MNHEY and CDR2 SVGEGT. The germline V and J ends were trimmed by 6 bases and 7 bases, with 10 bases remaining between them. The chain's CDR3 is CASSRGPNEQFF. For the CDR3, the DNA is TGTGCCAGCAGCAGGGGCCCGAATGAGCAGTTCTTC.

Only a few counts were recorded for this clone. This chain links TRBV4-1 with TRBJ2-1; TRBD2 matches 8 bases. With 0 bases clipped from V and 4 bases from J, the junction kept 14 bases outside the gene matches. The CDR3 sequence is 19 residues long. The germline CDR1 and CDR2 sequences are MGHRA and YSYEKL. CDR3 sequence (DNA): TGCGCCAGCAGCCAAGATCGGGGAGGGTCGGTAGCGGGGTACAATGAGCAGTTCTTC. Translating gives CASSQDRGGSVAGYNEQFF.

This clone was counted only a few times. This chain links TRBV19 with TRBJ1-5, with D hard to call. The germline gives CDR1 LNHDA, CDR2 SQIVND (reference sequence). V was cut by 5 bases and J by 5 bases, with 13 bases left in between. The CDR3 covers 14 residues. For the CDR3, the DNA is TGTGCCAGTAGTCTCCGGACCGGACATCAGCCCCAGCATTTT. Translated: CASSLRTGHQPQHF.

This clone appeared a single time. The V gene is TRBV28, the J gene TRBJ1-1; D is perhaps TRBD1 (5 bases). The length of the CDR3 is 15 residues. Trimming took 7 bases from V and 0 from J, leaving 15 bases between them. In germline, CDR1 is MDHEN, CDR2 SYDVKM. The CDR3 region is CASKEGPRMNTEAFF. For the CDR3, the DNA is TGTGCCAGCAAAGAGGGGCCCCGTATGAACACTGAAGCTTTCTTT.

The sample holds one count of this clone. The V and J genes are TRBV12-3 or TRBV12-4 and TRBJ1-5; 7 bases align to TRBD1. Trimming cost V 7 bases and J 5 bases; bases outside gene matches: 5. The CDR3 is 13 residues long. CDR3 DNA sequence: TGTGCCAGCACCCGGGACAGCGATCAGCCCCAGCATTTT. It yields the protein CASTRDSDQPQHF.

This clone was seen only a few times. The J gene is TRBJ1-5, the V gene TRBV6-2 or TRBV6-3, with TRBD1 matching over 9 bases. The germline gives CDR1 MNHEY, CDR2 SVGEGT. CDR3 length equals 18 residues. The J segment lost 1 base and the V segment lost 6 bases, leaving 13 bases of the junction unmatched. The CDR3 DNA sequence: TGTGCCAGCAGCCTCCGGGACAGGGTCCCTGTAAGCAATCAGCCCCAGCATTTT. It specifies CASSLRDRVPVSNQPQHF.

In DNA form, the CDR3 reads TGCGCCAGCAGCTTGGGTTCTTTAGGGGAAATAGGAAACACCATATATTTT. Amino acids: CASSLGSLGEIGNTIYF. The rearrangement joins TRBV5-1 to TRBJ1-3; weak D call: TRBD1 (5 bases). Germline loops: CDR1 SGHRS, CDR2 YFSETQ. This CDR3 comprises 17 residues. Trimming pared 0 bases from V and 4 bases from J, leaving 17 bases between.

The J gene is TRBJ2-2, the V gene TRBV11-2; D gene uncertain. Germline-derived CDR1 and CDR2 are SGHAT and FQNNGV. The CDR3 length is 18 residues. Trimming pared 1 base from V and 1 base from J, leaving 16 bases between. The CDR3 protein is CASSLVDFEEVNTGELFF. CDR3 DNA sequence: TGTGCCAGCAGCTTAGTCGACTTCGAGGAAGTGAACACCGGGGAGCTGTTTTTT.

V and J are TRBV2 and TRBJ1-2; 9 bases line up with TRBD1. With 6 bases clipped from V and 7 bases from J, the junction kept 6 bases outside the gene matches. The CDR3 totals 13 residues. CDR1 SNHLY and CDR2 FYNNEI come from the germline V gene. The CDR3 DNA reads as TGTGCCAGCAGCCGGGACAGGGATTCTGGCTACACCTTC. This sequence encodes CASSRDRDSGYTF.